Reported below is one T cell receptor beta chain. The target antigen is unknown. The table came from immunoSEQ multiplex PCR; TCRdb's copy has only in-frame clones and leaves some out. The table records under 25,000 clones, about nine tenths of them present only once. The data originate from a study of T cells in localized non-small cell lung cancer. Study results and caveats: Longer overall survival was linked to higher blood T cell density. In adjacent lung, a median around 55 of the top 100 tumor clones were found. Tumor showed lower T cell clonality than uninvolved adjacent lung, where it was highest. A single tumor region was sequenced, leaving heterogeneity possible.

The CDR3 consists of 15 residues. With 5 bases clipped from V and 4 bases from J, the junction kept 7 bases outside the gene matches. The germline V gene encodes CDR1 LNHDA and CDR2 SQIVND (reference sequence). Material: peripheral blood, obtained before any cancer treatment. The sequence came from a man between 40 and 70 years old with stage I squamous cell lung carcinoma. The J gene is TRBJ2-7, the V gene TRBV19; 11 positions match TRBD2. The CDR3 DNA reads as TGTGCCAGTAGTCCTACTAGCGGGGGTGCGTACGAGCAGTACTTC. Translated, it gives CASSPTSGGAYEQYF.